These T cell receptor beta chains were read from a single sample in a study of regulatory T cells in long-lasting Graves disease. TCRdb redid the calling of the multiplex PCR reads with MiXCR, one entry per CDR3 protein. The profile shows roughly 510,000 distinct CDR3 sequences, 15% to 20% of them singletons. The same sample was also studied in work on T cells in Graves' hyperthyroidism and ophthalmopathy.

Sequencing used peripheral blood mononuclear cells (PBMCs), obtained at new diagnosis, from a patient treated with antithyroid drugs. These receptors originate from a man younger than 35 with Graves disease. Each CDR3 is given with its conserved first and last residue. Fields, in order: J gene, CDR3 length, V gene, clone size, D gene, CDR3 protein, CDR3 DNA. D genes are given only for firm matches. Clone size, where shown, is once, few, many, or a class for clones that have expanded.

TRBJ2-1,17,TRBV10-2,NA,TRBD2,CASSDRTSGSTYNEQFF,TGCGCCAGCAGTGACCGGACTAGCGGTTCTACCTACAATGAGCAGTTCTTC
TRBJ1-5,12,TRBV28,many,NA,CASSLLGQPQHF,TGTGCCAGCAGTTTATTGGGTCAGCCCCAGCATTTT
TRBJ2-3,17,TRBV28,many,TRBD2,CASSSLGTSGPTDTQYF,TGTGCCAGCAGTTCCCTCGGGACTAGCGGACCCACAGATACGCAGTATTTT
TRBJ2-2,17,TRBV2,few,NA,CASSELAHSLGTGELFF,TGTGCCAGCAGTGAATTAGCACATTCGCTGGGGACCGGGGAGCTGTTTTTT
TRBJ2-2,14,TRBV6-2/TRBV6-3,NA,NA,CASNPGVYTGELFF,TGTGCCAGCAACCCGGGGGTCTACACCGGGGAGCTGTTTTTT
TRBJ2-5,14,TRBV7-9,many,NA,CASSLVEYSETQYF,TGTGCCAGCAGCTTAGTGGAGTATTCGGAGACCCAGTACTTC
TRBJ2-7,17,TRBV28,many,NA,CASSFTSRRFSSYEQYF,TGTGCCAGCAGTTTCACTTCAAGGAGATTTTCCTCCTACGAGCAGTACTTC
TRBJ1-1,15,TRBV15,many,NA,CATSFDAGENTEAFF,TGTGCCACCAGCTTTGATGCCGGGGAGAACACTGAAGCTTTCTTT
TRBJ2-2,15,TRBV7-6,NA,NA,CASSVGTTNTGELFF,TGTGCCAGCAGCGTTGGGACAACGAACACCGGGGAGCTGTTTTTT
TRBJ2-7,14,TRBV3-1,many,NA,CASSQDGGSYEQYF,TGTGCCAGCAGCCAAGATGGGGGCTCCTACGAGCAGTACTTC
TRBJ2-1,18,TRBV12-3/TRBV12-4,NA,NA,CASSLGTVGLVIQNEQFF,TGTGCCAGCAGCCTCGGGACGGTGGGACTCGTCATACAAAATGAGCAGTTCTTC
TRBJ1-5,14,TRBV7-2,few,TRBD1,CASSWGRGQQPQHF,TGTGCCAGCAGCTGGGGTAGGGGGCAACAGCCCCAGCATTTT
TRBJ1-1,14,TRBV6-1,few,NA,CASKKAPGRDSAFF,TGTGCCAGCAAGAAGGCACCAGGGAGGGATTCAGCTTTCTTT
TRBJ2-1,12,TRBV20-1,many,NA,CSAREGYNEQFF,TGCAGTGCTAGAGAGGGATACAATGAGCAGTTCTTC
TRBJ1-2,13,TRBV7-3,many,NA,CASSSSPQNGYTF,TGTGCCAGCAGCTCCTCACCTCAAAATGGCTACACCTTC
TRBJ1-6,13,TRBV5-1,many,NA,CASRDGRNSPLHF,TGCGCCAGCCGCGACGGACGGAATTCACCCCTCCACTTT